The T cell receptor beta chain described here comes from a study of OX40 agonist ivuxolimab in advanced cancers. Measured with immunoSEQ multiplex PCR; TCRdb has only the in-frame clones, and not every one. The sample lists around 94,000 clones; around 82% were seen once. There are 13 residues in the CDR3. Trimming removed 3 bases at V and 3 bases at J, with 8 bases between. Germline V gene sequence: CDR1 LNHDA, CDR2 SQIVND (reference sequence). This clone was picked up a small number of times. This sample also contains other DNA sequences that code for the same CDR3. V usage is TRBV19 and J usage is TRBJ1-2; TRBD1 is a possible D gene (5 bases). The clonotype comes from an adult with an advanced solid tumor such as melanoma, head and neck, liver or kidney cancer. The sample here was CD4+ or CD8+ T cells sorted from blood, taken in a trial of the OX40 agonist ivuxolimab. CDR3 DNA sequence: TGTGCCAGTAGTATTACAGGAGACTATGGCTACACCTTC. Encoded protein: CASSITGDYGYTF.